These T cell receptor beta chains were read from a single sample in a study of OX40 agonist ivuxolimab in advanced cancers. Assay used: immunoSEQ multiplex PCR; TCRdb lists only in-frame clones, some missing. The data contain 55,000 to 85,000 clones, 80% to 90% of them singletons. This specimen consisted of CD4+ or CD8+ T cells sorted from blood, obtained in a trial of the OX40 agonist ivuxolimab. The origin of the receptors is an adult with an advanced solid tumor such as melanoma, head and neck, liver or kidney cancer. Both conserved end residues are part of each CDR3. A D gene is named only where the DNA matches it firmly. Some rows have no size entry. The others give once, few or many, or a class for an expanded clone.

CASSLGGGYTF,TGTGCCAGCAGTTTGGGGGGTGGCTACACCTTC,-,TRBJ1-2,TRBV28,-
CASGGSDSTDTQYF,TGCGCCAGCGGGGGATCGGATAGCACAGATACGCAGTATTTT,once,TRBJ2-3,TRBV5-1,-
CASSDRPYEQYF,TGTGCCAGCAGCGACAGGCCCTACGAGCAGTACTTC,-,TRBJ2-7,TRBV2,-
CATSRGDFTYEQYF,TGTGCCACCAGCAGAGGGGACTTTACCTACGAGCAGTACTTC,-,TRBJ2-7,TRBV15,-
CASSQRVLSGGPGGEQYF,TGCGCCAGCAGCCAAAGGGTTCTTAGCGGGGGGCCAGGAGGCGAGCAGTACTTC,-,TRBJ2-7,TRBV4-3,TRBD2
CASSLTRGTEAFF,TGTGCCAGCAGCTTAACCCGTGGCACTGAAGCTTTCTTT,-,TRBJ1-1,TRBV7-9,-
CASSLGRHQVNTEAFF,TGTGCCAGCAGCTTGGGAAGGCACCAGGTGAACACTGAAGCTTTCTTT,-,TRBJ1-1,TRBV5-4,-
CASSLLAGGDTQYF,TGTGCCAGCAGTTTACTAGCGGGTGGAGATACGCAGTATTTT,-,TRBJ2-3,TRBV28,TRBD2
CASSTTGGYSPLHF,TGTGCCAGCAGTACTACAGGGGGCTATTCACCCCTCCACTTT,-,TRBJ1-6,TRBV6-5,TRBD1
CASSLTTGTGVETQYF,TGTGCCAGCAGCCTAACGACCGGGACAGGGGTAGAGACCCAGTACTTC,once,TRBJ2-5,TRBV7-2,TRBD1
CASSSVFSATNEKLFF,TGTGCCAGCAGCAGTGTTTTCAGCGCAACTAATGAAAAACTGTTTTTT,-,TRBJ1-4,TRBV5-8,-
CASSASGTQYF,TGTGCCAGCAGTGCCTCGGGTACGCAGTATTTT,once,TRBJ2-3,TRBV11-3,-
CASSYASPPRGTFTIYF,TGTGCCAGCAGTTATGCCTCCCCCCCCCGGGGAACGTTCACCATATATTTT,-,TRBJ1-3,TRBV28,-
CASSLDGTAQETQYF,TGTGCCAGCAGCTTGGACGGGACTGCTCAAGAGACCCAGTACTTC,-,TRBJ2-5,TRBV11-3,-
CASSLREGDNSPLHF,TGTGCCAGCAGTTTGAGGGAAGGGGATAATTCACCCCTCCACTTT,-,TRBJ1-6,TRBV27,-
CASRRQGSLETQYF,TGCGCCAGCCGCCGGCAGGGAAGCCTAGAGACCCAGTACTTC,-,TRBJ2-5,TRBV5-1,-
CASSLKTGGYYGYTF,TGTGCCAGCAGCTTAAAAACAGGGGGGTACTATGGCTACACCTTC,-,TRBJ1-2,TRBV5-6,TRBD1
CASSSLGEQYF,TGTGCCAGCAGTTCGCTCGGGGAGCAGTACTTC,-,TRBJ2-7,TRBV6-5,-
CASSLKGSNYNSPLHF,TGTGCCAGCAGCTTAAAAGGCAGCAACTATAATTCACCCCTCCACTTT,few,TRBJ1-6,TRBV7-2,-
CASSLLDTDTGELFF,TGTGCCAGCAGTTTATTAGACACCGACACCGGGGAGCTGTTTTTT,few,TRBJ2-2,TRBV28,-
CASSLGAGGLSYEQYF,TGCGCCAGCAGCTTGGGCGCCGGGGGACTCTCCTACGAGCAGTACTTC,-,TRBJ2-7,TRBV5-1,-
CASSVPGQGIKYTGELFF,TGTGCCAGCAGCGTTCCGGGACAGGGGATTAAGTACACCGGGGAGCTGTTTTTT,few,TRBJ2-2,TRBV25-1,TRBD1
CASSSGQGSNTGELFF,TGTGCCAGCTCGTCGGGACAGGGATCGAACACCGGGGAGCTGTTTTTT,-,TRBJ2-2,TRBV18,TRBD1
CASSFSGGAGADTQYF,TGTGCCAGCAGCTTTAGCGGGGGGGCCGGGGCAGATACGCAGTATTTT,-,TRBJ2-3,TRBV7-2,TRBD2
CASSLPRVMGTGELFF,TGTGCCAGCAGCTTGCCCAGGGTAATGGGGACCGGGGAGCTGTTTTTT,-,TRBJ2-2,TRBV7-9,-
CASSVNRGLRKAFF,TGTGCCAGCAGTGTTAACAGGGGGCTGAGGAAAGCTTTCTTT,-,TRBJ1-1,TRBV28,TRBD1
CASSLVRNRPEQYF,TGTGCCAGCAGCTTAGTACGGAATAGGCCCGAGCAGTACTTC,-,TRBJ2-7,TRBV7-2,-
CASRLGGSYTF,TGTGCCAGCAGGCTAGGGGGTAGCTACACCTTC,-,TRBJ1-2,TRBV6-5,-
CASRDWLNQPQHF,TGTGCCAGCAGAGACTGGTTAAATCAGCCCCAGCATTTT,-,TRBJ1-5,TRBV6-6,-
CASSGRDRDRSGGYTF,TGTGCCAGCAGCGGTAGGGACAGAGACCGCTCAGGGGGCTACACCTTC,-,TRBJ1-2,TRBV7-2,TRBD1
CASSLTSGGAQETQYF,TGTGCCAGCAGCTTGACTAGCGGGGGGGCCCAAGAGACCCAGTACTTC,-,TRBJ2-5,TRBV11-1,TRBD2
CASSYNHWTSGLAEQYF,TGTGCCAGCAGTTATAACCATTGGACTAGCGGGCTAGCCGAGCAGTACTTC,-,TRBJ2-7,TRBV7-2,TRBD2
CASSLAGFQETQYF,TGTGCCAGCAGTTTAGCGGGTTTTCAAGAGACCCAGTACTTC,-,TRBJ2-5,TRBV7-2,TRBD2
CASSQSPSGRDTQYF,TGTGCCAGCAGCCAGTCCCCTAGCGGGAGGGATACGCAGTATTTT,once,TRBJ2-3,TRBV7-7,TRBD2
CSVDRGTTEAFF,TGCAGCGTTGATAGGGGAACCACTGAAGCTTTCTTT,-,TRBJ1-1,TRBV29-1,-
CASSLARGTTYEQYF,TGTGCCAGCAGCTTAGCCCGGGGTACGACCTACGAGCAGTACTTC,once,TRBJ2-7,TRBV11-2,-
CASSFRAFGYTF,TGTGCCAGCAGTTTCAGGGCCTTCGGCTACACCTTC,once,TRBJ1-2,TRBV28,-
CASSQRNFGSSTDTQYF,TGTGCCAGCAGTCAACGGAACTTCGGCTCTAGCACAGATACGCAGTATTTT,-,TRBJ2-3,TRBV14,-
CASRAGGSYEQYF,TGTGCCAGCAGGGCAGGGGGCTCGTACGAGCAGTACTTC,-,TRBJ2-7,TRBV6-1,TRBD1
CASSLRTSGNKQFF,TGTGCCAGCAGCCTCCGGACTAGCGGCAATAAGCAGTTCTTC,-,TRBJ2-1,TRBV27,TRBD2
CASSSNREQFF,TGTGCCAGCAGCTCCAACCGAGAGCAGTTCTTC,once,TRBJ2-1,TRBV7-2,-
CASSLWSGNYNEQFF,TGTGCCAGCAGTTTATGGAGCGGGAACTACAATGAGCAGTTCTTC,-,TRBJ2-1,TRBV27,TRBD2
CSVLTSRLGQETQYF,TGCAGCGTTCTGACTAGCAGGCTCGGACAAGAGACCCAGTACTTC,-,TRBJ2-5,TRBV29-1,TRBD2
CSVDKGLARPSSYNEQFF,TGCAGCGTAGACAAGGGACTAGCTCGTCCGAGCTCCTACAATGAGCAGTTCTTC,-,TRBJ2-1,TRBV29-1,TRBD2
CATPGQGATEAFF,TGTGCCACCCCGGGACAGGGGGCGACTGAAGCTTTCTTT,-,TRBJ1-1,TRBV6-1,TRBD1
CASSQMVAGAEQFF,TGTGCCAGCAGCCAGATGGTAGCGGGAGCAGAGCAGTTCTTC,-,TRBJ2-1,TRBV11-3,TRBD2
CASGLGSGGSYNEQFF,TGTGCTAGTGGTTTGGGAAGCGGGGGATCCTACAATGAGCAGTTCTTC,-,TRBJ2-1,TRBV12-5,TRBD2